The 23 T cell receptor beta chains below were found in one sample sequenced in a study of CD8+CD57+ T cells in acquired aplastic anemia. Before being chosen for sequencing, patients had shown CD8+CD57+ cell expansion by flow cytometry. Template material for TCR beta VDJ and CDR3 profiling consisted of genomic DNA. TCRdb re-analysed the reads in MiXCR, keeping a single row per CDR3 protein. The table lists some 170,000 distinct CDR3 sequences, more than 45% of them singletons. Sequencing was carried out using sorted CD4+, CD8+, or CD8+CD57+ T cells (not recorded which) from PBMCs. These receptors all come from a human donor with aplastic anemia.

Concerning this clonotype itself: This may come from a read error, since a much larger clone is one base off. As the CDR3 is not closed by the conserved phenylalanine or tryptophan, this likely results from a read error. The genes are TRBV6-5 and TRBJ2-7; D is possibly TRBD2 (6 bases). CDR3 length equals 16 residues. Germline V gives CDR1 MNHEY, CDR2 SVGAGI. The germline V and J ends were trimmed by 0 bases and 2 bases, with 14 bases remaining between them. CDR3 in amino acids: CASSYSPGVPTYEQYL. The CDR3 region has the DNA TGTGCCAGCAGTTACTCCCCGGGGGTGCCAACCTACGAGCAGTACCTC.

Points on this clonotype: At one end, the junction sequence differs from germline, possibly due to a read error. The J gene is TRBJ2-7, the V gene TRBV5-4; unclear D gene. The CDR3 totals 10 residues. Germline V gene data show CDR1 as SGHNT and CDR2 as YYREEE (reference sequence). The CDR3 protein is CASTWTRVHF. Written as DNA, the CDR3 is TGTGCCAGCACCTGGACCCGGGTCCACTTC.

A word on this clonotype: This may stem from a read error, because a much larger clone lies one nucleotide away. The J gene is TRBJ2-3, the V gene TRBV5-1; TRBD2 matches at 9 bases. This CDR3 comprises 16 residues. With 3 bases clipped from V and 7 bases from J, the junction kept 12 bases outside the gene matches. The V gene's germline CDR1 is SGHRS and CDR2 YFSETQ. This CDR3 reads CASSSIAGVVINTQYF. CDR3 in DNA: TGCGCCAGCAGCTCGATAGCGGGGGTCGTGATAAATACGCAGTATTTT.

The rearrangement joins TRBV19 to TRBJ1-2, with TRBD1 matching over 8 bases. The CDR3 is 14 residues long. Per the germline V gene, CDR1 is LNHDA and CDR2 is SQIVND (reference sequence). The J segment lost 4 bases and the V segment lost 3 bases, leaving 4 bases of the junction unmatched. CDR3 sequence (DNA): TGTGCCAGTAGTATCCTGGACAGGGCCTATGGCTACACCTTC. Protein sequence: CASSILDRAYGYTF. Complete variable domain (other parts from reference TRBV19 and TRBJ1-2): DGGITQSPKYLFRKEGQNVTLSCEQNLNHDAMYWYRQDPGQGLRLIYYSQIVNDFQKGDIAEGYSVSREKKESFPLTVTSAQKNPTAFYLCASSILDRAYGYTFGSGTRLTVV.

This clonotype was observed a handful of times. V gene TRBV4-1 combines with J gene TRBJ1-6; TRBD1 matches at 12 bases. Germline trimming cut 1 base from V and 7 bases from J; bases unmatched to any gene: 11. In germline, CDR1 is MGHRA, CDR2 YSYEKL. The CDR3 totals 19 residues. CDR3 protein: CASSQVPPGQGAFNSPLHF. The DNA for the CDR3 is TGCGCCAGCAGCCAAGTTCCTCCGGGACAGGGGGCTTTCAATTCACCCCTCCACTTT.

The chain couples TRBV2 to TRBJ1-2; no firm D call. The V end was cut by 0 bases, the J end by 7 bases, with 12 bases between. The CDR3 totals 14 residues. Germline CDR1 and CDR2: SNHLY and FYNNEI. Written as DNA, the CDR3 is TGTGCCAGCAGTGAAGCGCAGGTACGAGGTGGCTACACCTTC. Its protein is CASSEAQVRGGYTF.

This clonotype was observed many times. The chain couples TRBV7-2 to TRBJ1-1, with TRBD1 matching over 7 bases. The V gene's germline CDR1 is SGHTA and CDR2 FQGNSA. This CDR3 spans 17 amino acids. With 1 base clipped from V and 5 bases from J, the junction kept 13 bases outside the gene matches. CDR3 in DNA: TGTGCCAGCAGCTTAGTGGCAGGGGGGATTGATGGAACTGAAGCTTTCTTT. Translation gives CASSLVAGGIDGTEAFF.

In this sample, this clonotype turned up once. This chain joins TRBV6-5 and TRBJ2-7; 11 nucleotides line up with TRBD1. Germline V lookup: CDR1 MNHEY, CDR2 SVGAGI. This CDR3 comprises 14 residues. V was pared by 4 bases and J by 4 bases, with 3 bases of the junction left unmatched. DNA of the CDR3: TGTGCCAGCAGTTTGGACAGGGGGCAGTACGAGCAGTACTTC. Its protein product is CASSLDRGQYEQYF.

The chain employs TRBV5-6 and TRBJ2-7; 8 bases are shared with TRBD2. The CDR3 contains 14 residues. Germline V CDR1 and CDR2: SGHDT, YYEEEE. Unmatched junction bases numbered 5, after V lost 5 bases and J lost 1 base. The CDR3 DNA is TGTGCCAGCAGTTTCCCGGGAGGGTCCTACGAGCAGTACTTC. Translating it yields CASSFPGGSYEQYF. Based on the CDR3 plus reference TRBV5-6 and TRBJ2-7, the full variable domain is DAGVTQSPTHLIKTRGQQVTLRCSPKSGHDTVSWYQQALGQGPQFIFQYYEEEERQRGNFPDRFSGHQFPNYSSELNVNALLLGDSALYLCASSFPGGSYEQYFGPGTRLTVT.

This clonotype has ten or more counts. The genes are TRBV6-5 and TRBJ2-7, with D possibly called TRBD1 or TRBD2 (7 bases each). V was pared by 6 bases and J by 6 bases, with 12 bases between. The CDR3 loop spans 12 amino acids. Per the germline V gene, CDR1 is MNHEY and CDR2 is SVGAGI. The CDR3 loop reads CASRGEGAEQYF. CDR3 sequence (DNA): TGTGCCAGCAGGGGGGAGGGGGCCGAGCAGTACTTC.

This clonotype has ten or more counts. The chain combines TRBV5-1 with TRBJ2-1; no clear D. V lost 0 bases and J 4 bases, leaving 8 bases between the germline ends. CDR1 is SGHRS, CDR2 YFSETQ, per germline. This CDR3 has 14 residues. CDR3 sequence: CASSLGDIYNEQFF. The CDR3 coding sequence is TGCGCCAGCAGCTTGGGTGACATTTACAATGAGCAGTTCTTC.

The chain couples TRBV4-1 to TRBJ2-3; D remains ambiguous. The germline CDR1 and CDR2 sequences are MGHRA and YSYEKL. The CDR3 extends over 17 amino acids. V was clipped by 0 bases and J by 9 bases, with 22 bases between them. The CDR3 coding sequence is TGCGCCAGCAGCCAAGAAAGGGCAGCCGCTAGAATCAGAACGCAGTATTTT. It encodes CASSQERAAARIRTQYF.

In its sample, this clonotype was seen many times. The rearrangement uses TRBV5-4 and TRBJ1-2, with TRBD1 identical over 8 bases. With V trimmed by 5 bases and J by 2 bases, 5 bases remained unmatched. CDR3 size: 14 residues. Germline CDR1 is SGHNT and CDR2 is YYREEE (reference sequence). CDR3 residues: CASSYRDRNYGYTF. The CDR3 bases are TGTGCCAGCAGTTACCGGGACAGGAACTATGGCTACACCTTC.

This clonotype was recorded at least ten times. This chain connects TRBV2 to TRBJ1-2, with unresolved D. The CDR3 has 17 residues. The germline V and J ends were trimmed by 4 bases and 5 bases, with 23 bases remaining between them. The germline V gene has CDR1 SNHLY and CDR2 FYNNEI. CDR3 sequence: CASSAESTSILAYGYTF. The CDR3 DNA reads as TGTGCCAGCAGTGCGGAATCTACGTCCATACTCGCTTATGGCTACACCTTC.

The chain uses TRBV20-1 and TRBJ1-1; tentative D call: TRBD1 (5 bases). V was shortened by 3 bases and J by 1 base, with 12 bases between the two germline ends. This CDR3 spans 14 amino acids. Germline CDR1 reads DFQATT; CDR2 reads SNEGSKA (reference sequence). CDR3 coding DNA: TGCAGTGCTAGGCGAGGGGATTCGAACACTGAAGCTTTCTTT. Translating gives CSARRGDSNTEAFF.

This clonotype has ten or more counts. This chain joins TRBV19 and TRBJ1-1, with D possibly matching TRBD1 (5 bases). Germline assignment: CDR1 LNHDA and CDR2 SQIVND (reference sequence). The V and J ends lost 6 bases and 3 bases respectively, with 14 bases between them. The CDR3 is 14 amino acids. As DNA, the CDR3 is TGTGCCAGTAGCTACGGGGGGGGGTACACTGAAGCTTTCTTT. Protein: CASSYGGGYTEAFF.

This clonotype was detected many times. This chain joins TRBV5-1 and TRBJ2-3, with D tentatively TRBD2 (6 bases). Germline V lookup: CDR1 SGHRS, CDR2 YFSETQ. V lost 0 bases and J 1 base, leaving 9 bases between the germline ends. The CDR3 length is 15 residues. The CDR3 loop reads CASSLGRGGTDTQYF. As DNA, the CDR3 is TGCGCCAGCAGCTTGGGGCGGGGTGGCACAGATACGCAGTATTTT.

V gene TRBV6-1 combines with J gene TRBJ1-5; no reliable D call. From germline, CDR1 is MNHNS and CDR2 SASEGT. The V and J ends lost 8 bases and 6 bases respectively, with 14 bases between them. CDR3 length equals 13 residues. The CDR3 region has the DNA TGTGCCAGCGTGGAAAGCTGGCCTCAGCCCCAGCATTTT. Encoded protein: CASVESWPQPQHF.

This chain uses TRBV7-9 with TRBJ2-7; tentative D call: TRBD1 (6 bases). V gave up 4 bases and J gave up 2 bases, with 15 bases separating them. From germline, CDR1 is SEHNR and CDR2 FQNEAQ (reference sequence). The CDR3 consists of 15 residues. The CDR3 sequence is CASSYYPGHPYEQYF. In DNA form, the CDR3 reads TGTGCCAGCAGCTACTACCCGGGACACCCCTACGAGCAGTACTTC.

This clonotype occurred many times. Sequence at one end of the junction differs from germline and may be a read error. The rearrangement links TRBV10-3 to TRBJ1-2, with 7 bases lining up with TRBD1. Germline CDR1 is ENHRY and CDR2 is SYGVKD. The CDR3 extends over 15 amino acids. The CDR3 sequence is CASSEVDREGYGYTF. CDR3 nucleotide sequence: TGTGCCAGCAGTGAAGTCGACAGGGAAGGGTATGGCTACACCTTC.

The V call is TRBV24-1, the J call TRBJ2-1; D perhaps matches TRBD2 (6 bases). The V gene lost 5 bases and the J gene lost 6 bases, with 28 bases spanning the gap. Germline V gene sequence: CDR1 KGHDR, CDR2 SFDVKD. This CDR3 has 19 residues. The CDR3 bases are TGTGCCACCAGTGCCTCGTTTAGCGGAGGTACTTCGCTAGGCAATGAGCAGTTCTTC. This gives the protein CATSASFSGGTSLGNEQFF.

The V gene is TRBV2, the J gene TRBJ2-3; 7 nucleotides agree with TRBD2. This CDR3 has 14 residues. In germline, CDR1 is SNHLY, CDR2 FYNNEI. After removal of 7 bases from V and 1 base from J, the junction contained 5 bases not matched to a gene. CDR3 sequence reads: CASTRGRGTDTQYF. The CDR3 coding sequence is TGTGCCAGCACGCGGGGGAGAGGCACAGATACGCAGTATTTT. The whole variable domain, remainder taken from reference TRBV2 and TRBJ2-3, is EPEVTQTPSHQVTQMGQEVILRCVPISNHLYFYWYRQILGQKVEFLVSFYNNEISEKSEIFDDQFSVERPDGSNFTLKIRSTKLEDSAMYFCASTRGRGTDTQYFGPGTRLTVL.

Ten or more counts support this clonotype. The V and J genes are TRBV7-3 and TRBJ1-1; D is perhaps TRBD1 (6 bases). The CDR3 is 15 amino acids. Trimming stripped 6 bases from V and 8 bases from J, with 22 bases between. Germline V gene data show CDR1 as SGHTA and CDR2 as FQGTGA. CDR3 sequence: CASSLEGGLHGEAFF. CDR3 DNA: TGTGCCAGCAGTTTAGAGGGGGGCCTCCACGGGGAAGCTTTCTTT.